Listed here are 16 T cell receptor beta chains from one sample, sequenced in a study of cytomegalovirus exposure and HLA in healthy donors. PCR amplification relied on 60 Vbeta primers (plus 13 Jbeta primers). Here immunoSEQ multiplex PCR was the method, and the copy in TCRdb shows in-frame clones only, minus some. The sample has 150,000 to 200,000 clones; about four fifths are singletons. Sample: PBMCs. These receptors were collected from a woman aged 18-30 years in good health and CMV-seropositive.

In its sample, this clone was seen a few times. This rearrangement joins TRBV6-6 to TRBJ1-6, with D possibly being TRBD1 (5 bases). Germline V gives CDR1 MNHNY, CDR2 SVGAGI (reference sequence). This CDR3 is built from 13 residues. Trimming took off 10 bases at V and 10 bases at J, with 17 bases between the two ends. CDR3 protein: CATDGQKGSPLHF. The CDR3 DNA reads TGTGCCACCGACGGACAAAAAGGATCACCCCTCCACTTT.

The V call is TRBV18, the J call TRBJ1-2; maybe TRBD1 (5 bases). With 5 bases removed from V and 2 bases from J, the gap between germline ends came to 12 bases. Looked up from germline, CDR1 is KGHSH and CDR2 is LQKENI. The CDR3 is made up of 14 amino acids. CDR3 sequence reads: CASSGANRNYGYTF. CDR3 DNA sequence: TGTGCCAGCTCAGGGGCAAACAGAAACTATGGCTACACCTTC. Based on the CDR3 plus reference TRBV18 and TRBJ1-2, the full variable domain is NAGVMQNPRHLVRRRGQEARLRCSPMKGHSHVYWYRQLPEEGLKFMVYLQKENIIDESGMPKERFSAEFPKEGPSILRIQQVVRGDSAAYFCASSGANRNYGYTFGSGTRLTVV.

The chain links TRBV2 to TRBJ2-5; 7 nucleotides line up with TRBD1. Germline V gene sequence: CDR1 SNHLY, CDR2 FYNNEI. V lost 4 bases to trimming and J lost 7 bases; unmatched junction nucleotides: 12. The CDR3 extends over 15 amino acids. CDR3 nucleotides: TGTGCCAGCAGTGCTCGGTCAGGGGGATTGGGGACCCAGTACTTC. Translating it yields CASSARSGGLGTQYF.

V and J are TRBV6-4 and TRBJ1-5; no clear D. The CDR3 covers 14 residues. Germline-derived CDR1 and CDR2 are MRHNA and SNTAGT. V was pared by 8 bases and J by 2 bases, with 13 bases between. The CDR3 DNA sequence: TGTGCCAGCCTGCAAGGGAGGGGCAATCAGCCCCAGCATTTT. Translated: CASLQGRGNQPQHF.

CDR3 residues: CASSQRGTGVLDEQYF. The CDR3 nucleotides read TGTGCCAGCAGCCAACGGGGGACAGGGGTGTTGGACGAGCAGTACTTC. This sequence joins TRBV7-3 and TRBJ2-7; the match to TRBD1 covers 10 bases. This CDR3 spans 16 amino acids. Trimming took 5 bases from V and 5 from J; bases not matched to a gene: 12. Germline values: CDR1 SGHTA, CDR2 FQGTGA.

The CDR3 coding sequence is TGTGCCACCGCCCCAGGGGATAGCAATCAGCCCCAGCATTTT. Translated, it gives CATAPGDSNQPQHF. The chain employs TRBV10-3 and TRBJ1-5, with D perhaps TRBD1 (6 bases). The CDR3 sequence is 14 residues long. The V and J ends lost 10 bases and 0 bases respectively, with 13 bases between them. Germline V CDR1 and CDR2: ENHRY, SYGVKD.

V and J are TRBV27 and TRBJ2-1; 9 bases match TRBD2. Looked up from germline, CDR1 is MNHEY and CDR2 is SMNVEV (reference sequence). This CDR3 is 15 amino acids long. The V segment lost 8 bases and the J segment 9 bases; nucleotides outside the gene matches: 14. This chain's CDR3 is CASVGGGAESIEQFF. The CDR3 nucleotides read TGTGCCAGCGTGGGCGGGGGGGCCGAGTCGATTGAGCAGTTCTTC.

This chain uses TRBV7-6 with TRBJ2-3; tentatively, D is TRBD2 (5 bases). V was trimmed by 8 bases and J by 2 bases, leaving 23 bases between them. There are 17 residues in the CDR3. The V gene's germline CDR1 is SGHVS and CDR2 FNYEAQ. CDR3 protein: CASPPLASPTHTDTQYF. CDR3 bases: TGTGCCAGCCCGCCTTTAGCTAGCCCAACTCACACAGATACGCAGTATTTT.

J is TRBJ1-4 and V is TRBV5-1, with D perhaps matching TRBD1 (6 bases). The CDR3 extends over 14 amino acids. Germline V CDR1 and CDR2: SGHRS, YFSETQ. Trimming took 2 bases from V and 8 from J, leaving 13 bases between them. CDR3 in amino acids: CASSFLGGGEKLFF. The CDR3 DNA is TGCGCCAGCAGCTTCTTAGGGGGAGGGGAAAAACTGTTTTTT. Drawing the rest from reference TRBV5-1 and TRBJ1-4, the complete variable domain is KAGVTQTPRYLIKTRGQQVTLSCSPISGHRSVSWYQQTPGQGLQFLFEYFSETQRNKGNFPGRFSGRQFSNSRSEMNVSTLELGDSALYLCASSFLGGGEKLFFGSGTQLSVL.

CDR3 in DNA: TGTGCCAGCAGCGTATGGGGAGGCGAGACCCAGTACTTC. It yields the protein CASSVWGGETQYF. The rearrangement joins TRBV9 to TRBJ2-5; D may be TRBD2 (6 bases). Trimming removed 1 base at V and 5 bases at J, with 9 bases between. The CDR3 has 13 residues. Germline CDR1 is SGDLS and CDR2 is YYNGEE. The whole variable domain, remainder taken from reference TRBV9 and TRBJ2-5, is DSGVTQTPKHLITATGQRVTLRCSPRSGDLSVYWYQQSLDQGLQFLIQYYNGEERAKGNILERFSAQQFPDLHSELNLSSLELGDSALYFCASSVWGGETQYFGPGTRLLVL.

The chain uses TRBV27 and TRBJ2-1, with 7 bases that match TRBD1. The CDR3 runs to 14 residues. With V trimmed by 6 bases and J by 0 bases, 2 bases remained unmatched. The V gene's germline CDR1 is MNHEY and CDR2 SMNVEV (reference sequence). CDR3 loop: CASRAGGSYNEQFF. In DNA, the CDR3 is TGTGCCAGCAGAGCAGGGGGCTCCTACAATGAGCAGTTCTTC.

J is TRBJ2-3 and V is TRBV6-6, with D possibly TRBD2 on 6 matching bases. Trimming took off 5 bases at V and 8 bases at J, with 20 bases between the two ends. CDR3 length equals 15 residues. Germline assignment: CDR1 MNHNY and CDR2 SVGAGI (reference sequence). The CDR3 sequence is CASSARLGEGGTQYF. The CDR3 bases are TGTGCCAGCAGTGCGCGACTAGGTGAGGGAGGTACGCAGTATTTT.

The chain has TRBV19 and TRBJ1-2; 8 bases agree with TRBD1. Trimming took 10 bases from V and 4 from J; bases not matched to a gene: 11. The CDR3 covers 14 residues. Germline V lookup: CDR1 LNHDA, CDR2 SQIVND (reference sequence). This CDR3 reads CATRKTGETYGYTF. The CDR3 coding sequence is TGTGCCACTAGAAAGACAGGGGAGACCTATGGCTACACCTTC.

The chain has TRBV5-1 and TRBJ2-7; the D gene is possibly TRBD2 (5 bases). The V gene's germline CDR1 is SGHRS and CDR2 YFSETQ. V was clipped by 1 base and J by 0 bases, with 14 bases between them. This CDR3 has 16 residues. CDR3: CASSLWGATPSYEQYF. The CDR3 coding sequence is TGCGCCAGCAGCTTGTGGGGAGCCACCCCCTCCTACGAGCAGTACTTC. The full variable domain, in which reference TRBV5-1 and TRBJ2-7 provide the parts outside the CDR3, is KAGVTQTPRYLIKTRGQQVTLSCSPISGHRSVSWYQQTPGQGLQFLFEYFSETQRNKGNFPGRFSGRQFSNSRSEMNVSTLELGDSALYLCASSLWGATPSYEQYFGPGTRLTVT.

The V gene is TRBV2, the J gene TRBJ2-7; 7 bases map to TRBD1. The V segment lost 4 bases and the J segment 11 bases; nucleotides outside the gene matches: 8. The germline V gene has CDR1 SNHLY and CDR2 FYNNEI. The CDR3 runs 12 residues. The CDR3 protein is CASSVQGPLKYF. The CDR3 coding sequence is TGTGCCAGCAGTGTACAGGGGCCGCTTAAGTACTTC.

This clone was observed a few times. This chain joins TRBV5-1 and TRBJ1-2; D is uncertain. Deletions cut 1 base from V and 1 base from J, with 8 bases between. The germline V gene has CDR1 SGHRS and CDR2 YFSETQ. CDR3 size: 14 residues. This chain's CDR3 is CASSLSSDNYGYTF. CDR3 in DNA: TGCGCCAGCAGCTTGTCCTCAGATAACTATGGCTACACCTTC.